The following is a TCR beta chain sequence with its context. The antigen is not known. These data are taken from a study of identical twins. A single record per CDR3 protein comes from TCRdb applying MiXCR to the 5' RACE reads. Among 1.5 million to 2 million distinct CDR3 sequences listed, about 32% were seen once. Everyone who gave samples was a healthy Caucasian. The V and J ends lost 2 bases and 4 bases, in that order; junction bases with no gene match: 7. This CDR3 is built from 15 residues. CDR1 is MGHRA, CDR2 YSYEKL, per germline. General study points: There was an excess of low generation probability in the out-of-frame alpha sequences that twins shared. Donors were not followed over many years; analysis was cross-sectional. Beta clonotypes that were abundant in cord blood contained fewer insertions, a pattern absent from memory repertoires.

The V gene is TRBV4-1, the J gene TRBJ1-2; 7 bases map to TRBD1. The sample consisted of cord blood. The sequence was obtained from a newborn girl in good health. The CDR3 loop reads CASSQSTGKGYGYTF. CDR3 sequence (DNA): TGCGCCAGCAGCCAATCGACAGGGAAAGGCTATGGCTACACCTTC.